One and the same sample provided the 13 T cell receptor beta chains below, sequenced in a study of identical twins. TCRdb analysed the 5' RACE reads with MiXCR anew, one entry per CDR3 protein. This sample carries 550,000 to 700,000 distinct CDR3 sequences, 21% of them seen once, and the ten largest clones take approximately 4.3%. In addition, the sample was reused for a study of T cells expressing NK-cell markers.

The source material was PBMCs. All receptors derive from a woman aged 18 to 35 in good health.

The chain has TRBV12-3 or TRBV12-4 and TRBJ2-4; tentative D call: TRBD1 (5 bases). V gave up 3 bases and J gave up 6 bases, with 12 bases separating them. The CDR3 runs to 14 residues. CDR3 DNA sequence: TGTGCCAGCAGTTTGCAGGGATTTGGAAACATTCAGTACTTC. Translation gives CASSLQGFGNIQYF.

V usage is TRBV6-1 and J usage is TRBJ2-7; 10 bases line up with TRBD1. The CDR3 spans 15 residues. The V and J ends lost 4 bases and 6 bases, in that order; junction bases with no gene match: 9. The germline V gene has CDR1 MNHNS and CDR2 SASEGT. The chain's CDR3 is CASSGPGQGNSEQYF. The CDR3, as DNA: TGTGCCAGCAGTGGCCCGGGACAGGGGAATTCCGAGCAGTACTTC.

The chain links TRBV5-1 to TRBJ2-7; 14 bases agree with TRBD2. Germline V gene data show CDR1 as SGHRS and CDR2 as YFSETQ. J gave up 5 bases and V 4 bases, and 8 bases lay outside the gene matches. This CDR3 region has 16 residues. The CDR3 loop reads CASSPGRLAGGDEQYF. The CDR3 DNA reads as TGCGCCAGCAGCCCGGGACGACTAGCGGGAGGGGACGAGCAGTACTTC.

The CDR3 loop reads CASRREGKTEAFF. The CDR3 bases are TGTGCCAGCAGGAGGGAAGGTAAGACTGAAGCTTTCTTT. This chain joins TRBV2 and TRBJ1-1, with D unclear. The germline V and J ends were trimmed by 6 bases and 5 bases, with 13 bases remaining between them. Germline V gene sequence: CDR1 SNHLY, CDR2 FYNNEI. The CDR3 has 13 residues.

The rearrangement joins TRBV5-6 to TRBJ2-3; D is perhaps TRBD2 (5 bases). Germline V gene sequence: CDR1 SGHDT, CDR2 YYEEEE. There are 15 residues in the CDR3. The ends were cut back, 0 bases at V and 2 bases at J, with 10 bases in the middle. The CDR3 protein is CASSLEDLLTDTQYF. The CDR3 DNA follows: TGTGCCAGCAGCTTGGAGGACTTGCTCACAGATACGCAGTATTTT.

This clonotype was counted between two and nine times. The CDR3 bases are TGTGCCACCAGTGAAGGGACAGAGAACAAAAAACCCATCTCCTACAATGAGCAGTTCTTC. This codes for CATSEGTENKKPISYNEQFF. V gene TRBV24-1 combines with J gene TRBJ2-1, with 7 bases lining up with TRBD1. Trimming cost V 4 bases and J 0 bases; bases outside gene matches: 17. CDR3 length: 20 amino acids. Looked up from germline, CDR1 is KGHDR and CDR2 is SFDVKD.

J is TRBJ2-2 and V is TRBV11-2; D might be TRBD2 (6 bases). This CDR3 region has 15 residues. The V gene's germline CDR1 is SGHAT and CDR2 FQNNGV. V lost 7 bases, J lost 6 bases, and 18 bases lay in between. CDR3 in amino acids: CASTLALAVAGELFF. The CDR3 nucleotides read TGTGCCAGCACTCTAGCGTTAGCGGTGGCCGGGGAGCTGTTTTTT.

This clonotype was observed a few times. The V call is TRBV20-1, the J call TRBJ2-5, with 13 nucleotides matching TRBD2. The CDR3 is made up of 16 amino acids. Germline CDR1 is DFQATT and CDR2 is SNEGSKA (reference sequence). Unmatched junction bases numbered 13, after V lost 6 bases and J lost 6 bases. CDR3 region: CSARGTSGMPTKTQYF. CDR3 DNA sequence: TGCAGTGCCAGGGGGACTAGCGGGATGCCTACGAAGACCCAGTACTTC.

This clonotype appeared a single time. The chain combines TRBV7-8 with TRBJ2-5; 8 nucleotides match TRBD2. The CDR3 is 16 amino acids. The V segment lost 7 bases and the J segment 4 bases; nucleotides outside the gene matches: 14. Germline V gene sequence: CDR1 SGHVS, CDR2 FQNEAQ. CDR3 region: CASKRGRTGARETQYF. In DNA, the CDR3 is TGTGCCAGCAAGCGGGGGAGGACGGGGGCCCGAGAGACCCAGTACTTC.

This chain links TRBV5-1 with TRBJ2-7, with 7 bases aligning to TRBD2. Germline loops: CDR1 SGHRS, CDR2 YFSETQ. This CDR3 region has 13 residues. V was pared by 2 bases and J by 6 bases, with 5 bases of the junction left unmatched. The CDR3 sequence is CASSLDSGLEQYF. The CDR3 nucleotides read TGCGCCAGCAGCTTAGATAGCGGGCTCGAGCAGTACTTC.

This clonotype was detected ten times or more. The rearrangement uses TRBV20-1 and TRBJ2-3; TRBD2 is a possible D gene (6 bases). Trimming left V 3 bases short and J 2 bases short, with 15 bases between. The V gene's germline CDR1 is DFQATT and CDR2 SNEGSKA (reference sequence). CDR3 length: 15 amino acids. CDR3 sequence reads: CSASGLARPTDTQYF. The CDR3 nucleotides read TGCAGTGCTAGTGGTCTAGCGAGACCCACAGATACGCAGTATTTT.

The V call is TRBV4-1, the J call TRBJ2-5; 10 bases are a match to TRBD2. V was clipped by 1 base and J by 5 bases; unmatched bases: 7. Germline CDR1 is MGHRA and CDR2 is YSYEKL. The CDR3 sequence is 16 residues long. This CDR3 is CASSQGQRGGRETQYF. CDR3 DNA sequence: TGCGCCAGCAGCCAAGGCCAGCGGGGGGGCCGGGAGACCCAGTACTTC.

The chain links TRBV20-1 to TRBJ2-3; a weak D match, TRBD2 (6 bases). The CDR3 spans 17 residues. V was cut by 1 base and J by 0 bases, with 17 bases left in between. CDR1 is DFQATT, CDR2 SNEGSKA, per germline (reference sequence). CDR3 region: CSARGGTTSRSTDTQYF. The CDR3 bases are TGCAGTGCTAGAGGAGGGACGACTAGTAGAAGCACAGATACGCAGTATTTT.